Listed below are T cell receptor beta chains from one sample, sequenced in a study of breast tumors, draining lymph nodes, adjacent tissues. TCRdb reprocessed the multiplex PCR reads via MiXCR and lists one record per CDR3 protein. This table has some 170,000 distinct CDR3 sequences, around a third appearing once. Sequencing was done on a sample of axillary lymph node tissue. Every receptor here comes from a female donor with breast cancer. Some clones in this sample may be carry-over from other donors' samples. CDR3s include the opening cysteine and the closing phenylalanine or tryptophan. A D gene is named only where the DNA matches it firmly. Clone size is shown for a subset of rows, as once, few, many or a class of expanded clone.

V gene,D gene,J gene,clone size,CDR3 DNA,CDR3 protein
TRBV30,NA,TRBJ1-5,many,TGTGCCTGGAGCGGAAGCAATAATCAGCCCCAGCATTTT,CAWSGSNNQPQHF
TRBV20-1,NA,TRBJ2-7,many,TGCAGTGCCACCCCGAGTTACGAGCAGTACTTC,CSATPSYEQYF
TRBV24-1,NA,TRBJ2-5,NA,TGTGCCACCAGAGGCCTGAGGACCCAGTACTTC,CATRGLRTQYF
TRBV5-1,TRBD1,TRBJ2-2,NA,TGCGCCAGCACCATTTCCGGGACAGGGGACACCGGGGAGCTGTTTTTT,CASTISGTGDTGELFF
TRBV6-2/TRBV6-3,TRBD1,TRBJ1-5,few,TGTGCCAGCAAAAAGGGACAGGCGATTCCCCCCCAGCATTTT,CASKKGQAIPPQHF
TRBV7-2,NA,TRBJ2-7,NA,TGTGCCAGCAGCTTTGATGGACAGAACGAGCAGTACTTC,CASSFDGQNEQYF
TRBV7-9,NA,TRBJ2-3,many,TGTGCCAGCAGCCCGAGGACATCCACCAGCACAGATACGCAGTATTTT,CASSPRTSTSTDTQYF
TRBV12-3/TRBV12-4,NA,TRBJ2-1,NA,TGTGCTAGTGGTTTGGTACGAGCGGGACAGGAGCAGTTCTTC,CASGLVRAGQEQFF
TRBV24-1,NA,TRBJ2-2,NA,TGTGCCACCAGTGCTAGAGATGGCAGGGTCGGGGAGGTGTTTTTT,CATSARDGRVGEVFF
TRBV7-8,TRBD1,TRBJ1-2,many,TGTGCCAGCAGCACCGGACAGGGACTTTCCTATGGCTACACCTTC,CASSTGQGLSYGYTF
TRBV12-3/TRBV12-4,TRBD2,TRBJ2-7,NA,TGTGCCAGCAGTTTCTTACTAGCGGCAGGGCACCGTGAGGAGCAGTACTTC,CASSFLLAAGHREEQYF
TRBV7-6,NA,TRBJ2-7,NA,NA,CASSFYICSAPQAGRIHEQYF
TRBV3-1,NA,TRBJ1-1,few,TGTGCCAGCAGCCACGCAGGGCGCACTGAAGCTTTCTTT,CASSHAGRTEAFF
TRBV30,NA,TRBJ1-1,NA,TGTGCCTGGAGCTTGACGGAGAACACTGAAGCTTTCTTT,CAWSLTENTEAFF
TRBV11-2,NA,TRBJ2-7,many,TGTGCCAGCAGCTTTATGGCCTACGAGCAGTACTTC,CASSFMAYEQYF
TRBV3-1,TRBD2,TRBJ2-2,many,TGTGCCAGCAGCTCAACCGGGAGGCACACCGGGGAGCTGTTTTTT,CASSSTGRHTGELFF
TRBV28,NA,TRBJ2-7,NA,TGTGCCAGCAGCCAGATCCCGAGCCCTGGGTGGGAGCAGTACTTC,CASSQIPSPGWEQYF
TRBV7-2,TRBD2,TRBJ2-7,many,TGTGCCAGCAGCTCCCGGACTAGCGGGTCCTACGAGCAGTACTTC,CASSSRTSGSYEQYF
TRBV3-1,NA,TRBJ1-5,many,TGTGCCAGCAGCCAAGTTTTGGGGCCTGGCAATCAGCCCCAGCATTTT,CASSQVLGPGNQPQHF
TRBV4-1,NA,TRBJ2-5,many,TGCGCCAGCAGCCAAGAGGCGGGCGAGGGGGAGACCCAGTACTTC,CASSQEAGEGETQYF
TRBV30,NA,TRBJ1-1,NA,TGTGCCTGGAGTGTGACGAGGTTGAACACTGAAGCTTTCTTT,CAWSVTRLNTEAFF
TRBV20-1,NA,TRBJ1-1,few,TGCAGTGCTGAAGGGACGGGGAACACTGAAGCTTTCTTT,CSAEGTGNTEAFF
TRBV4-3,NA,TRBJ1-4,many,TGCGCCAGCGGACGTTGGGGGGAGGGGCCTAATGAAAAACTGTTTTTT,CASGRWGEGPNEKLFF
TRBV5-6,NA,TRBJ1-1,NA,TGTGCCAGCAGCTTCGGCCCCAGGAACACTGAAGCTTTCTTT,CASSFGPRNTEAFF
TRBV9,NA,TRBJ2-7,many,TGTGCCAGCAGCGTAGGCGGTGGGGAGCAGTACTTC,CASSVGGGEQYF
TRBV2,NA,TRBJ2-3,many,TGTGCCACCCTAGGGGGTGTCGCAGATACGCAGTATTTT,CATLGGVADTQYF
TRBV27,TRBD2,TRBJ2-5,many,TGTGCCAGCAGTTCAGCGGGGGGTTACCAAGAGACCCAGTACTTC,CASSSAGGYQETQYF
TRBV10-2,TRBD1,TRBJ2-7,NA,TGCGCCAGCAGAGATAGGACAGGGTACCACGAGCAGTACTTC,CASRDRTGYHEQYF
TRBV24-1,NA,TRBJ2-1,once,TGTGCCACCAGTGATTTAGCGTGGCATGAGCAGTTCTTC,CATSDLAWHEQFF